This T cell receptor (beta chain) was observed in a study of a mutant IDH1 vaccine in newly diagnosed glioma. As for the study in general: Radiotherapy alone preceded vaccination by 4-6 weeks; alternatively, vaccination started with temozolomide cycles. Every participant had undergone radiotherapy, temozolomide, or both before, and most underwent both. Notes on the study in general: Altogether, 93.3% of patients exhibited vaccine-induced immune responses.

Time point defined: week 23, last vaccination. Every vaccination contained 300 ug of the mutant IDH1 20-mer peptide and was paired with topical imiquimod. Sequencing used immunoSEQ multiplex PCR; TCRdb keeps in-frame clones, though not all of them. This table holds 50,000 to 70,000 clones, roughly 81% found once. Trimming stripped 6 bases from V and 8 bases from J, with 13 bases between. The V gene's germline CDR1 is SEHNR and CDR2 FQNEAQ (reference sequence). The CDR3 is 12 residues long. Points on this clone: Antigen unknown.

This sequence joins TRBV7-9 and TRBJ1-1; D unclear. The clonotype was recovered from a woman aged 35 to 49 with glioma. Some clones in this sample may be carry-over from other donors' samples. Specimen: PBMCs, collected from a glioma patient whose treatment included an IDH1 peptide vaccine. The CDR3 sequence: CASSLGSPEAFF. DNA of the CDR3: TGTGCCAGCAGTCTTGGAAGTCCCGAAGCTTTCTTT. The full variable domain, its missing parts supplied by reference TRBV7-9 and TRBJ1-1, is DTGVSQNPRHKITKRGQNVTFRCDPISEHNRLYWYRQTLGQGPEFLTYFQNEAQLEKSRLLSDRFSAERPKGSFSTLEIQRTEQGDSAMYLCASSLGSPEAFFGQGTRLTVV.